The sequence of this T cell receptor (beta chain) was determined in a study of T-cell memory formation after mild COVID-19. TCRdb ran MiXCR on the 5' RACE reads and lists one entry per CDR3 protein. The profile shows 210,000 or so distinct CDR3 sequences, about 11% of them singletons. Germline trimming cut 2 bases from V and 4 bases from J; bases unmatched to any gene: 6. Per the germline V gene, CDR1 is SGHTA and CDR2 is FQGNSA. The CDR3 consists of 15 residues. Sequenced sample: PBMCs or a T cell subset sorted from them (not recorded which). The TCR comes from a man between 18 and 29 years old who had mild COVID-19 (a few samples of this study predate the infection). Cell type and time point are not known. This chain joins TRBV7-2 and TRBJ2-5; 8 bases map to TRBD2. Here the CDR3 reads CASSLNTGGPETQYF. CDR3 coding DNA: TGTGCCAGCAGCTTAAATACGGGGGGGCCAGAGACCCAGTACTTC.